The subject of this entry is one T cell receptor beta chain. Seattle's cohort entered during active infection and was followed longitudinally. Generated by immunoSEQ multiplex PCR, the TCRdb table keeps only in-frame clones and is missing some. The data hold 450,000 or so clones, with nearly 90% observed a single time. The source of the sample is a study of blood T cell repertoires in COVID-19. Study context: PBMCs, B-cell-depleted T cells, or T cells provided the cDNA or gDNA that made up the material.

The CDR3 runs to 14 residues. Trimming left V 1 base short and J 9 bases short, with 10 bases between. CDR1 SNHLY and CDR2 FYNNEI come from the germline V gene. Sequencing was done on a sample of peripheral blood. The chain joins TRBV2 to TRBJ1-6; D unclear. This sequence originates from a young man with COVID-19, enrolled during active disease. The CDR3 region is CASSEGSGVSPLHF. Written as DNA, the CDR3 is TGTGCCAGCAGTGAAGGGTCGGGTGTTTCACCCCTCCACTTT.